These 6 T cell receptor beta chains share one sample of origin, sequenced in a study of graft-versus-host responses after intestinal transplantation (dated by TCRdb to the early 2020s). The label giving this sample's time point can be read as: cells obtained before transplantation from donor or recipient. Antigens for these TCRs are unknown. The protocol used for the library was the immunoSEQ multiplex PCR assay. The table comes from immuneACCESS by way of TCRdb, which keeps in-frame sequences with V and J called. Part of the clones is missing from these tables; in studies checked, under half for an unresolved V gene and the rest for unknown reasons. This sample holds about 89,000 clones; about 94% were observed only once. The ten largest clones represent 0.15% to 0.2% of the sample. This sample comprised unstimulated CD4+ T cells sorted from spleen or lymph node cells, obtained before transplant. The source of these receptors is a human donor who was the organ donor for an intestinal transplant.

The chain couples TRBV7-2 to TRBJ2-7; D gene ambiguous. CDR1 and CDR2 from the germline V gene are SGHTA and FQGNSA. Between the trimmed V and J ends, which lost 4 bases and 2 bases, there was a span of 9 bases. The CDR3 spans 13 residues. The CDR3 is CASSYSSPYEQYF. The CDR3 nucleotides are TGTGCCAGCAGCTACAGTTCCCCCTACGAGCAGTACTTC.

The CDR3 DNA reads as TGTGCCAGCAGCGTTACAGGGGAGTATGGCTACACCTTC. This encodes CASSVTGEYGYTF. V gene TRBV6-1 combines with J gene TRBJ1-2, with 7 bases identical to TRBD1. CDR1 MNHNS and CDR2 SASEGT come from the germline V gene. This CDR3 region has 13 residues. Losses at the gene ends were 6 bases for V and 5 bases for J; bases not matched to a gene: 6.

The CDR3 DNA follows: TGTGCCAGCAGCTTATTTGGCCAAGAGACCCAGTACTTC. Translated, it gives CASSLFGQETQYF. The chain is built from TRBV5-4 and TRBJ2-5, with D unresolved. Trimming left V 2 bases short and J 1 base short, with 6 bases between. CDR1 is SGHNT and CDR2 is YYREEE in the germline V gene (reference sequence). The CDR3 is made up of 13 amino acids.

This chain uses TRBV4-2 with TRBJ1-1; D is uncertain. Germline CDR1 reads LGHNA; CDR2 reads YNFKEQ. The V end was cut by 0 bases, the J end by 1 base, with 12 bases between. CDR3 length: 16 residues. This chain's CDR3 is CASSQDISVSNTEAFF. In DNA, the CDR3 is TGTGCCAGCAGCCAAGATATATCTGTCTCGAACACTGAAGCTTTCTTT.

As for this clone: Relative to the germline gene, one junction end is altered; a read error may explain this. The rearrangement joins TRBV7-7 to TRBJ2-2; unclear D gene. This CDR3 region has 14 residues. Germline V gene sequence: CDR1 SSHAT, CDR2 FNYEAQ (reference sequence). The CDR3 nucleotides read TGTGCTAGCAGCTTAGATAGGGCTTCCGGGGAGCTGTTTTTT. Translation gives CASSLDRASGELFF.

In this sample, this clone turned up a few times. The gene calls are TRBV28 and TRBJ2-1; 7 bases fit TRBD1. Germline assignment: CDR1 MDHEN and CDR2 SYDVKM. V trimming: 2 bases; J trimming: 6 bases; junction bases outside the gene matches: 4. This CDR3 region has 14 residues. The CDR3 protein is CASSLMRGLNEQFF. DNA for the CDR3: TGTGCCAGCAGTTTAATGAGGGGGCTCAATGAGCAGTTCTTC.